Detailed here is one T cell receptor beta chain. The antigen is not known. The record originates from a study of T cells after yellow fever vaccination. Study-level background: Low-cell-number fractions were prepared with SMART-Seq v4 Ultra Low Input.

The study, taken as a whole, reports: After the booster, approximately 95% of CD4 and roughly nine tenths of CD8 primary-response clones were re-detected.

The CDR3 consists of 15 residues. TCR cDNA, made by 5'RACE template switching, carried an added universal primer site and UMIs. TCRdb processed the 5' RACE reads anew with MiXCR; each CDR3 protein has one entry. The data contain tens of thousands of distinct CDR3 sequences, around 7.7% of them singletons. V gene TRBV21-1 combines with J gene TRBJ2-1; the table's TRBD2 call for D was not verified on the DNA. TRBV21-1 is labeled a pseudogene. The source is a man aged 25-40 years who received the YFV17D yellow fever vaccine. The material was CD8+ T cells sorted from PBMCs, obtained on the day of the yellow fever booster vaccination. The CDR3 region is CSSSGDQRDDNEQFF. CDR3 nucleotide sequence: TGTTCCAGCAGCGGGGACCAGCGGGATGACAATGAGCAGTTCTTC.